Listed here are 32 T cell receptor beta chains from one sample, sequenced in a study of long-term antiretroviral therapy in people with HIV. The assay used was immunoSEQ (version v3.0), run at survey level. The protocol was immunoSEQ multiplex PCR, while the TCRdb copy is restricted to in-frame clones and leaves out a portion. The sample yields about 25,000 clones, approximately 88% seen once. The sequenced sample was unsorted PBMCs, obtained around 4.1 years after starting antiretroviral therapy. The receptors originated from a man aged 25-45 years with HIV.

The V call is TRBV20-1, the J call TRBJ1-2; D not certain. Germline V gene sequence: CDR1 DFQATT, CDR2 SNEGSKA (reference sequence). V gave up 1 base and J gave up 4 bases, with 4 bases separating them. This CDR3 contains 11 residues. CDR3 nucleotides: TGCAGTGCTAGAGCGGTCTATGGCTACACCTTC. Amino acids: CSARAVYGYTF.

The CDR3 DNA is TGTGCCAGCAGCTTAATTGGGGCCGTTATGATAAGCTCCTACAATGAGCAGTTCTTC. This codes for CASSLIGAVMISSYNEQFF. The genes are TRBV11-2 and TRBJ2-1; tentatively, D is TRBD1 (5 bases). V dropped 2 bases and J dropped 0 bases, with 20 bases sitting between them. Germline CDR1 is SGHAT and CDR2 is FQNNGV. This CDR3 spans 19 amino acids. The whole variable domain, remainder taken from reference TRBV11-2 and TRBJ2-1, is EAGVAQSPRYKIIEKRQSVAFWCNPISGHATLYWYQQILGQGPKLLIQFQNNGVVDDSQLPKDRFSAERLKGVDSTLKIQPAKLEDSAVYLCASSLIGAVMISSYNEQFFGPGTRLTVL.

The chain recombines TRBV18 with TRBJ2-7; 9 nucleotides line up with TRBD1. In germline, CDR1 is KGHSH, CDR2 LQKENI. The length of the CDR3 is 13 residues. V gave up 5 bases and J gave up 6 bases; unmatched junction bases: 5. For the CDR3, the DNA is TGTGCCAGCTCAACACAGACAGGGGGCGAGCAGTACTTC. This sequence encodes CASSTQTGGEQYF.

The J gene is TRBJ2-1, the V gene TRBV4-1; 7 bases align to TRBD2. The J segment lost 10 bases and the V segment lost 4 bases, leaving 7 bases of the junction unmatched. CDR3 length: 13 amino acids. CDR1 is MGHRA and CDR2 is YSYEKL in the germline V gene. The CDR3 region has the DNA TGCGCCAGCAGCCTCGGGACTAACTCCGAGCAGTTCTTC. Encoded protein: CASSLGTNSEQFF.

The chain is built from TRBV7-8 and TRBJ1-4; D is uncertain. CDR3 length: 14 amino acids. CDR1 is SGHVS and CDR2 is FQNEAQ in the germline V gene. Trimming cost V 5 bases and J 4 bases, with 11 bases left between them. CDR3 region: CASSPGVINEKLFF. The CDR3 DNA is TGTGCCAGCAGCCCCGGGGTTATTAATGAAAAACTGTTTTTT.

V usage is TRBV30 and J usage is TRBJ2-3, with 10 positions matching TRBD2. From germline, CDR1 is GTSNPN and CDR2 SVGIG (reference sequence). The J segment lost 4 bases and the V segment lost 3 bases, leaving 4 bases of the junction unmatched. CDR3 length: 14 residues. The CDR3 bases are TGTGCCTGGAGAAAAGCGGGGGGGCCAGATACGCAGTATTTT. This encodes CAWRKAGGPDTQYF.

This clone has just one count. The chain has TRBV6-5 and TRBJ1-2; 10 bases agree with TRBD1. This CDR3 contains 15 residues. V shed 0 bases, J shed 5 bases, and the junction held 3 bases outside the gene matches. Germline lookup yields CDR1 MNHEY and CDR2 SVGAGI. The CDR3 region is CASSYSDRGAYGYTF. DNA of the CDR3: TGTGCCAGCAGTTACTCGGACAGGGGGGCTTATGGCTACACCTTC.

This chain uses TRBV5-5 with TRBJ2-7, with 8 bases matching TRBD1. Looked up from germline, CDR1 is SGHKS and CDR2 is YYEKEE (reference sequence). CDR3 length: 16 residues. J was trimmed by 7 bases and V by 0 bases; bases with no gene match: 12. CDR3 loop: CASSLGYWQGAGEQYF. The CDR3 nucleotides read TGTGCCAGCAGCTTGGGCTATTGGCAGGGGGCCGGTGAGCAGTACTTC.

The V call is TRBV28, the J call TRBJ2-7; 12 bases line up with TRBD1. V dropped 5 bases and J dropped 5; count of bases not matched to a gene: 10. The CDR3 runs 16 residues. In germline, CDR1 is MDHEN, CDR2 SYDVKM. CDR3 coding DNA: TGTGCCAGCAGTCCTACACGGGGACAGGGGGCAAACGAGCAGTACTTC. It codes for CASSPTRGQGANEQYF.

The chain joins TRBV7-2 to TRBJ2-1; 9 bases match TRBD2. This CDR3 has 16 residues. J lost 2 bases, V lost 4 bases, and 6 bases had no gene match. Germline-derived CDR1 and CDR2 are SGHTA and FQGNSA. The CDR3 DNA is TGTGCCAGCAGCTCACAGACTAGCGGAGCCTACAATGAGCAGTTCTTC. This gives the protein CASSSQTSGAYNEQFF. Drawing the rest from reference TRBV7-2 and TRBJ2-1, the complete variable domain is GAGVSQSPSNKVTEKGKDVELRCDPISGHTALYWYRQSLGQGLEFLIYFQGNSAPDKSGLPSDRFSAERTGGSVSTLTIQRTQQEDSAVYLCASSSQTSGAYNEQFFGPGTRLTVL.

The rearrangement links TRBV6-1 to TRBJ2-2; D call uncertain. The CDR3 is 16 residues long. CDR1 and CDR2 from the germline V gene are MNHNS and SASEGT. Between the trimmed V and J ends, which lost 2 bases and 3 bases, there was a span of 13 bases. CDR3 region: CASSEIPGRYTGELFF. The DNA of the CDR3 is TGTGCCAGCAGTGAAATCCCCGGAAGATACACCGGGGAGCTGTTTTTT.

This clone was found once. V and J are TRBV4-3 and TRBJ2-6; 8 nucleotides line up with TRBD1. The CDR3 has 16 residues. Germline trimming cut 4 bases from V and 4 bases from J; bases unmatched to any gene: 6. Germline CDR1 is LGHNA and CDR2 is YSLEER. CDR3 amino acids: CASSRGQGSGANVLTF. DNA for the CDR3: TGCGCCAGCAGCCGTGGACAGGGTTCGGGGGCCAACGTCCTGACTTTC.

V is TRBV12-2 and J is TRBJ2-7; the DNA was not used to check the table's D call, TRBD1. TRBV12-2 is termed a pseudogene. The CDR3 is 11 residues long. CDR3 loop: CAAGYSYEQYF. The CDR3 nucleotides are TGTGCTGCAGGGTATTCCTACGAGCAGTACTTC.

The CDR3 DNA sequence: TGTGCCAGCAGTTTAAGGCTAGCCCAAACCTACGAGCAGTACTTC. Protein product: CASSLRLAQTYEQYF. The genes are TRBV27 and TRBJ2-7; D perhaps matches TRBD2 (5 bases). There are 15 residues in the CDR3. Deletions cut 2 bases from V and 2 bases from J, with 13 bases between. The germline V gene encodes CDR1 MNHEY and CDR2 SMNVEV (reference sequence).

V and J are TRBV30 and TRBJ1-1; possible D gene TRBD1, 5 bases. Deletions cut 0 bases from V and 4 bases from J, with 12 bases between. Germline V gene sequence: CDR1 GTSNPN, CDR2 SVGIG (reference sequence). CDR3 length: 14 residues. CDR3 nucleotide sequence: TGTGCCTGGAGTGTACTGGGTGGGGGCACTGAAGCTTTCTTT. Translating it yields CAWSVLGGGTEAFF. The full variable domain, with the rest looked up from reference TRBV30 and TRBJ1-1, is SQTIHQWPATLVQPVGSPLSLECTVEGTSNPNLYWYRQAAGRGLQLLFYSVGIGQISSEVPQNLSASRPQDRQFILSSKKLLLSDSGFYLCAWSVLGGGTEAFFGQGTRLTVV.

The rearrangement links TRBV28 to TRBJ2-7; TRBD2 matches 10 bases. The trim removed 1 base at V and 3 bases at J, leaving 9 bases unmatched. The CDR3 loop spans 17 amino acids. Germline V gene data show CDR1 as MDHEN and CDR2 as SYDVKM. CDR3 DNA sequence: TGTGCCAGCAGTTTATCTTCCGTCCGGACTAGCGGCTACGAGCAGTACTTC. It is translated as CASSLSSVRTSGYEQYF.

The chain couples TRBV27 to TRBJ1-2, with D possibly being TRBD1 (5 bases). The CDR3 is 12 amino acids. The V and J ends lost 5 bases and 8 bases respectively, with 12 bases between them. CDR1 and CDR2 from the germline V gene are MNHEY and SMNVEV (reference sequence). CDR3 in amino acids: CASSTHGTGYTF. CDR3 bases: TGTGCCAGCAGTACCCATGGGACCGGCTACACCTTC.

The V and J genes are TRBV27 and TRBJ2-3; 7 positions agree with TRBD2. J gave up 1 base and V 0 bases, and 4 bases lay outside the gene matches. The CDR3 sequence is 16 residues long. CDR1 is MNHEY, CDR2 SMNVEV, per germline (reference sequence). CDR3 amino acids: CASSLSGGSGTDTQYF. CDR3 nucleotide sequence: TGTGCCAGCAGTTTATCCGGCGGGAGCGGCACAGATACGCAGTATTTT.

On this clone: This same CDR3 is encoded by further DNA sequences in the sample. The chain uses TRBV27 and TRBJ1-5, with unresolved D. CDR1 MNHEY and CDR2 SMNVEV come from the germline V gene (reference sequence). The CDR3 contains 13 residues. V was shortened by 3 bases and J by 4 bases, with 7 bases between the two germline ends. For the CDR3, the DNA is TGTGCCAGCAGTTTTGGCGGGAATCAGCCCCAGCATTTT. Amino acid sequence: CASSFGGNQPQHF.

The rearrangement uses TRBV7-9 and TRBJ2-5, with D possibly being TRBD1 or TRBD2 (6 bases each). With 2 bases removed from V and 0 bases from J, the gap between germline ends came to 10 bases. The CDR3 length is 15 residues. Germline V gene lookup returns CDR1 SEHNR and CDR2 FQNEAQ (reference sequence). The CDR3 DNA reads TGTGCCAGCAGCTTAAGGGGGGCCCACCAAGAGACCCAGTACTTC. Residues: CASSLRGAHQETQYF.

The V and J genes are TRBV7-8 and TRBJ1-1, with no clear D. Germline CDR1 and CDR2: SGHVS and FQNEAQ. This CDR3 is 14 amino acids long. Trimming left V 3 bases short and J 1 base short, with 9 bases between. The chain's CDR3 is CASSFIHQNTEAFF. Written as DNA, the CDR3 is TGTGCCAGCAGCTTTATCCACCAGAACACTGAAGCTTTCTTT.

The genes are TRBV7-9 and TRBJ2-1, with TRBD2 matching over 7 bases. V gave up 1 base and J gave up 4 bases; unmatched junction bases: 4. The CDR3 is 15 residues long. CDR1 and CDR2 (germline): SEHNR, FQNEAQ (reference sequence). In DNA form, the CDR3 reads TGTGCCAGCAGCTTAGGGAGCGGGAAGTACAATGAGCAGTTCTTC. Its protein product is CASSLGSGKYNEQFF. The full variable domain, its missing parts supplied by reference TRBV7-9 and TRBJ2-1, is DTGVSQNPRHKITKRGQNVTFRCDPISEHNRLYWYRQTLGQGPEFLTYFQNEAQLEKSRLLSDRFSAERPKGSFSTLEIQRTEQGDSAMYLCASSLGSGKYNEQFFGPGTRLTVL.

The V and J genes are TRBV4-2 and TRBJ1-3, with D uncertain. Germline CDR1 and CDR2: LGHNA and YNFKEQ. There are 13 residues in the CDR3. The ends were cut back, 3 bases at V and 4 bases at J, with 7 bases in the middle. The CDR3 DNA follows: TGTGCCAGCAGCCATTATTCCGGAAACACCATATATTTT. This translates into CASSHYSGNTIYF.

This clone was counted only a few times. This chain uses TRBV5-1 with TRBJ1-2; D is unresolved. The CDR3 has 11 amino acids. V dropped 7 bases and J dropped 7 bases, with 11 bases sitting between them. Germline V gene lookup returns CDR1 SGHRS and CDR2 YFSETQ. The CDR3 protein is CASRLLGGYTF. DNA for the CDR3: TGCGCCAGCCGCCTTCTTGGTGGCTACACCTTC.

The V gene is TRBV7-9, the J gene TRBJ2-7; unclear D gene. Trimming removed 5 bases at V and 3 bases at J, with 5 bases between. Germline V lookup: CDR1 SEHNR, CDR2 FQNEAQ (reference sequence). CDR3 size: 11 residues. CDR3 coding DNA: TGTGCCAGCAGCACCTACTACGAGCAGTACTTC. It yields the protein CASSTYYEQYF.

The chain has TRBV15 and TRBJ2-6; no reliable D call. Between the trimmed V and J ends, which lost 5 bases and 0 bases, there was a span of 11 bases. The CDR3 has 16 amino acids. Germline V gene lookup returns CDR1 LNHNV and CDR2 YYDKDF (reference sequence). This chain's CDR3 is CATSRWTSSGANVLTF. The CDR3 bases are TGTGCCACCAGCCGATGGACCAGCTCTGGGGCCAACGTCCTGACTTTC.

The chain carries TRBV25-1 and TRBJ1-4; D remains ambiguous. The CDR3 runs 15 residues. Trimming cost V 7 bases and J 7 bases, with 19 bases left between them. Germline CDR1 and CDR2: MGHDK and SYGVNS. The CDR3 is CASTYAGVQSEKLFF. CDR3 coding DNA: TGTGCCAGCACCTACGCCGGGGTACAGAGTGAAAAACTGTTTTTT.

V is TRBV4-3 and J is TRBJ2-1; 8 bases map to TRBD2. Trimming took 1 base from V and 2 from J; bases not matched to a gene: 13. This CDR3 has 19 amino acids. Germline CDR1 reads LGHNA; CDR2 reads YSLEER. The CDR3 loop is CASSQGRWQLAAPYNEQFF. DNA of the CDR3: TGCGCCAGCAGCCAAGGTCGTTGGCAACTAGCGGCACCCTACAATGAGCAGTTCTTC.

The rearrangement uses TRBV13 and TRBJ2-7; 13 positions match TRBD2. There are 15 residues in the CDR3. V was clipped by 5 bases and J by 1 base; unmatched bases: 2. Germline CDR1 is PRHDT and CDR2 is FYEKMQ (reference sequence). CDR3 sequence: CASSQGLAGSYEQYF. The CDR3, as DNA: TGTGCCAGCAGCCAGGGACTAGCGGGGTCCTACGAGCAGTACTTC.

The genes are TRBV30 and TRBJ1-2, with D uncertain. Germline CDR1 reads GTSNPN; CDR2 reads SVGIG (reference sequence). V lost 3 bases and J 7 bases, leaving 15 bases between the germline ends. CDR3 length: 13 residues. The CDR3 DNA is TGTGCCTGGAGCGGGATGCTGGCTGGTGGCTACACCTTC. Amino acid sequence: CAWSGMLAGGYTF.

This clone was counted a single time. V gene TRBV27 combines with J gene TRBJ1-2; 7 nucleotides agree with TRBD1. CDR3 size: 15 residues. CDR1 and CDR2 from the germline V gene are MNHEY and SMNVEV (reference sequence). V was pared by 0 bases and J by 4 bases, with 5 bases of the junction left unmatched. CDR3 amino acids: CASSLSLDRLYGYTF. In DNA, the CDR3 is TGTGCCAGCAGTTTATCGTTGGACAGGCTCTATGGCTACACCTTC.

The CDR3 sequence: CASSVTGGGNQPQHF. The CDR3 DNA reads as TGTGCCAGCAGCGTTACAGGGGGAGGCAATCAGCCCCAGCATTTT. This rearrangement joins TRBV9 to TRBJ1-5; 8 bases are a match to TRBD1. The germline V gene encodes CDR1 SGDLS and CDR2 YYNGEE. The CDR3 totals 15 residues. V lost 2 bases and J lost 2; bases outside the gene matches: 3.